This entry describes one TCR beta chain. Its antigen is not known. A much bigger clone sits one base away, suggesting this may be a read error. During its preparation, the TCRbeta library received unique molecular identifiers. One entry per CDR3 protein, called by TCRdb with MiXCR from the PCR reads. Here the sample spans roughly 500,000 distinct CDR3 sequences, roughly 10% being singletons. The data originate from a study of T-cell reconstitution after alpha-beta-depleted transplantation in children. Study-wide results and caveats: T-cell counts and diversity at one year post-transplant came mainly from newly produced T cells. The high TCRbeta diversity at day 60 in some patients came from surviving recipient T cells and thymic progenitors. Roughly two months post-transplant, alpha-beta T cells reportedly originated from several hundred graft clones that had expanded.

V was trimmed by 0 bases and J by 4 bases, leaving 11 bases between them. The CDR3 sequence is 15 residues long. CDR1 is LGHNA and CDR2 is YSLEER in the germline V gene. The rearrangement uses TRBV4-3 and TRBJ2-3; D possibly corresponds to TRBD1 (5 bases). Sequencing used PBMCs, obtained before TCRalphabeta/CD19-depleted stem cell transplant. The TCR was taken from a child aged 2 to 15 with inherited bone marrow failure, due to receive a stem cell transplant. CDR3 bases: TGCGCCAGCAGCCAAGATTTACAGGAATCAGATACGCAGTATTTT. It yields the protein CASSQDLQESDTQYF.